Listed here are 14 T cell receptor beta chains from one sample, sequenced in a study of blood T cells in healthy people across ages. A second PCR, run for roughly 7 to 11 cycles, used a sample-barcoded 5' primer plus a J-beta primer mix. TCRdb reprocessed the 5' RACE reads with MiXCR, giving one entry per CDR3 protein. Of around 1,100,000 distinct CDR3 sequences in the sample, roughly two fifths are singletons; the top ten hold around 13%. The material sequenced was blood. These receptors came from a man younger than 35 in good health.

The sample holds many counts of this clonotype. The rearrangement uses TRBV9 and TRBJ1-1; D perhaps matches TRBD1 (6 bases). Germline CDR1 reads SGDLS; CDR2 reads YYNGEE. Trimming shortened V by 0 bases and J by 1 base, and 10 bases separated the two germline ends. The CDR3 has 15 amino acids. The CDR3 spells CASSVGTGSNTEAFF. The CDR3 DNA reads TGTGCCAGCAGCGTAGGAACAGGGTCGAACACTGAAGCTTTCTTT.

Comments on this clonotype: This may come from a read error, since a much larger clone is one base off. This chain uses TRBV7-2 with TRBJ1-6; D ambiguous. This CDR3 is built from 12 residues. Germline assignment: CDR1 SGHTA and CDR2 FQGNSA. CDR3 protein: CSSSPGNSPLHF. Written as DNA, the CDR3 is TGTTCCAGCAGCCCAGGAAATTCACCCCTCCACTTT.

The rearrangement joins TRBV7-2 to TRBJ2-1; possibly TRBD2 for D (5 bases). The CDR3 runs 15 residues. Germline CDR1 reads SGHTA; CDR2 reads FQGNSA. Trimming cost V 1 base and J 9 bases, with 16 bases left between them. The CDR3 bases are TGTGCCAGCAGCTTAGGCGGGTCAGCGCTCGGTGAGCAGTTCTTC. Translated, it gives CASSLGGSALGEQFF.

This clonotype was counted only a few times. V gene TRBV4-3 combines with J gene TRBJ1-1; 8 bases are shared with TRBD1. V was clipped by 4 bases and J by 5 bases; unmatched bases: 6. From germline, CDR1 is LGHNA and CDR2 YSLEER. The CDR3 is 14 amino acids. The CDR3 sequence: CASSRTTGVTEAFF. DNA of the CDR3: TGCGCCAGCAGCCGGACGACAGGGGTTACTGAAGCTTTCTTT.

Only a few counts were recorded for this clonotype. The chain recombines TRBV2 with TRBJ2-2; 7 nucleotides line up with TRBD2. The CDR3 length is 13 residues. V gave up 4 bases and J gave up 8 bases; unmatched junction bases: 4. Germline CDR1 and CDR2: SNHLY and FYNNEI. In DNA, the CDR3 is TGTGCCAGCAGTGGCCGGACTAGAGGGGAGCTGTTTTTT. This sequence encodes CASSGRTRGELFF. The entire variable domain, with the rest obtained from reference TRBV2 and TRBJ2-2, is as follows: EPEVTQTPSHQVTQMGQEVILRCVPISNHLYFYWYRQILGQKVEFLVSFYNNEISEKSEIFDDQFSVERPDGSNFTLKIRSTKLEDSAMYFCASSGRTRGELFFGEGSRLTVL.

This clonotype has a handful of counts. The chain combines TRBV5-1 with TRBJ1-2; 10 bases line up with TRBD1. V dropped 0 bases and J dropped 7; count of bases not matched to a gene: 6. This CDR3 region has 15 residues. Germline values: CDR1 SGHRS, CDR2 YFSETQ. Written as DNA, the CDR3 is TGCGCCAGCAGCTTGGCAGGGACAGGGGCGAGTGGCTACACCTTC. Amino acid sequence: CASSLAGTGASGYTF.

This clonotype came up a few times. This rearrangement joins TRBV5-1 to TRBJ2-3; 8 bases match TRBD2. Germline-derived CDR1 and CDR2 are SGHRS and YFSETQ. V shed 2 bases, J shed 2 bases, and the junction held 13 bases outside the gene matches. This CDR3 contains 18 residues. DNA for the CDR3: TGCGCCAGCAGCTTAGCCACCGGGACTAGGATTACCACAGATACGCAGTATTTT. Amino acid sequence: CASSLATGTRITTDTQYF.

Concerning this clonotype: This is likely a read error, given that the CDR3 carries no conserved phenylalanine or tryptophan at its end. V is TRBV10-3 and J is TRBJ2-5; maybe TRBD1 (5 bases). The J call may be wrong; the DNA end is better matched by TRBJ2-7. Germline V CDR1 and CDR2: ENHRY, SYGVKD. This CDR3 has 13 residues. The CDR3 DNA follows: TGTGCCATCAGTGAGTCGGGGCAGAACGAGCAGTACCTC. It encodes CAISESGQNEQYL.

CDR3 sequence (DNA): TGTGCCAGCAGTATTGGACAGGGGAGATCACCCCTCCACTTT. It encodes CASSIGQGRSPLHF. This chain links TRBV12-3 or TRBV12-4 with TRBJ1-6; 9 positions agree with TRBD1. The CDR3 totals 14 residues. V was clipped by 5 bases and J by 10 bases; unmatched bases: 6.

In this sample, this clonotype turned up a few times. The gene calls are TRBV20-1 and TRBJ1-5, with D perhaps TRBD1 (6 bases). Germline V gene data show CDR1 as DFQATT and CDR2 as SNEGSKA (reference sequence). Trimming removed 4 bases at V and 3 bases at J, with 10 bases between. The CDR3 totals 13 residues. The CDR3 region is CSATGTYNQPQHF. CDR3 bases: TGCAGTGCTACGGGGACATACAATCAGCCCCAGCATTTT.

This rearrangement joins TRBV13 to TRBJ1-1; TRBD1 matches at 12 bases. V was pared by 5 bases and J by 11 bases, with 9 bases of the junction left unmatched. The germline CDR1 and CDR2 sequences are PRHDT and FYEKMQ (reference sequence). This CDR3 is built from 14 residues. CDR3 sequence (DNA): TGTGCCAGCAGCCTCGGGACAGGGGGCCCAGATGCTTTCTTT. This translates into CASSLGTGGPDAFF.

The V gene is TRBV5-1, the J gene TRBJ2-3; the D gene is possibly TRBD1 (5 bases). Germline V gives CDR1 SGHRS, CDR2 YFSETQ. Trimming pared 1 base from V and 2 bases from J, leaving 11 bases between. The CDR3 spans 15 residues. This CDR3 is CASSLNGHSTDTQYF. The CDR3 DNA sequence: TGCGCCAGCAGCTTGAATGGACATTCCACAGATACGCAGTATTTT.

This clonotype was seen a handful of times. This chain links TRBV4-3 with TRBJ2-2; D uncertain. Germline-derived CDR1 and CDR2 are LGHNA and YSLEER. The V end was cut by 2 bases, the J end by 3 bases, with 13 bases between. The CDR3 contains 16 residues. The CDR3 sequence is CASSQWIEDHTGELFF. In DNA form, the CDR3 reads TGCGCCAGCAGCCAATGGATTGAGGATCACACCGGGGAGCTGTTTTTT.

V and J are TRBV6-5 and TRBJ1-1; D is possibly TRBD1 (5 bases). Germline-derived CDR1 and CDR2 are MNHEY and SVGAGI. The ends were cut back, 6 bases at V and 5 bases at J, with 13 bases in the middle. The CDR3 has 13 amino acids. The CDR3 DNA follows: TGTGCCAGCAGGAGACAGCAGTGGACTGAAGCTTTCTTT. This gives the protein CASRRQQWTEAFF.